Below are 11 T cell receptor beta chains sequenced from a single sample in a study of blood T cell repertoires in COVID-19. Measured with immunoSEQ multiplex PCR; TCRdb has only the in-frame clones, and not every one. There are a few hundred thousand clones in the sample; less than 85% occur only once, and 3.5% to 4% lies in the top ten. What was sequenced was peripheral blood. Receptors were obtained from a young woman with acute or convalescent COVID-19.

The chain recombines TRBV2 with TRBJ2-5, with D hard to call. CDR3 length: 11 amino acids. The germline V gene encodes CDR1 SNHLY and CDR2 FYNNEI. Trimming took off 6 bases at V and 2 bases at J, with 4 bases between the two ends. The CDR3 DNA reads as TGTGCCAGCAGCCAGCAAGAGACCCAGTACTTC. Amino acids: CASSQQETQYF.

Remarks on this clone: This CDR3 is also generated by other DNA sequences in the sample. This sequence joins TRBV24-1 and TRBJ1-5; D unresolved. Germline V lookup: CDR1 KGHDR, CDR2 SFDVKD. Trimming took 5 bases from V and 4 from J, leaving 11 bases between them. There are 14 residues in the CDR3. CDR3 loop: CATSGGGYNQPQHF. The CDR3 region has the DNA TGTGCCACCAGTGGAGGAGGATATAATCAGCCCCAGCATTTT.

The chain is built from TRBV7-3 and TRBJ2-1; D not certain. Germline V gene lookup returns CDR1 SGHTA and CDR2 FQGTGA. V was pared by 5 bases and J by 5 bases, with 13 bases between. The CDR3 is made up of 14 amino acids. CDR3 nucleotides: TGTGCCAGCAGCCCCGTGGTGGGCGACAATGAGCAGTTCTTC. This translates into CASSPVVGDNEQFF.

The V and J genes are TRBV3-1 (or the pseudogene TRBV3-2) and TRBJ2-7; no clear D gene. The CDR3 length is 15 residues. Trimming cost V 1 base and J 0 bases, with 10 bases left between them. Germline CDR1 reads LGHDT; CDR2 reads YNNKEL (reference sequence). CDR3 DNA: TGTGCCAGCAGCCAAGGGGCAGCCTACTCCTACGAGCAGTACTTC. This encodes CASSQGAAYSYEQYF.

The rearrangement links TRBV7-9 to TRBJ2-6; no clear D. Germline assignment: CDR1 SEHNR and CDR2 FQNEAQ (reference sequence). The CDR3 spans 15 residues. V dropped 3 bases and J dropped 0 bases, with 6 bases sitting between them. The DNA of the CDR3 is TGTGCCAGCAGCTTCGCGCGCTCTGGGGCCAACGTCCTGACTTTC. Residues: CASSFARSGANVLTF.

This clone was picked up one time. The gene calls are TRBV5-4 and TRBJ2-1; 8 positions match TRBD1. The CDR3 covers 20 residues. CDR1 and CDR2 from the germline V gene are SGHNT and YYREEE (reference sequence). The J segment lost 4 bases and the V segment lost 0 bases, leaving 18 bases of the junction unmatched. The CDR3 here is CASSLAGTTGVVEVYNEQFF. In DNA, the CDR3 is TGTGCCAGCAGCTTGGCCGGAACGACAGGGGTGGTTGAGGTATACAATGAGCAGTTCTTC.

The CDR3 sequence is CASNSLTSGGVKQYF. The CDR3 DNA follows: TGTGCCAGCAATAGCCTGACTAGCGGGGGGGTTAAGCAGTACTTC. The chain is built from TRBV6-5 and TRBJ2-7; TRBD2 agrees at 14 bases. Trimming cost V 7 bases and J 8 bases; bases outside gene matches: 10. Germline V gene data show CDR1 as MNHEY and CDR2 as SVGAGI. The length of the CDR3 is 15 residues.

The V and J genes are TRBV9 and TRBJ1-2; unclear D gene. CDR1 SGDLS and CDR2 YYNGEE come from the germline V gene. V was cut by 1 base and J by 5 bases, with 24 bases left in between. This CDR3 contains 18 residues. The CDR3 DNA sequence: TGTGCCAGCAGCGTACACCCCCAGAACGAGGTATTTTCATATGGCTACACCTTC. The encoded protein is CASSVHPQNEVFSYGYTF.

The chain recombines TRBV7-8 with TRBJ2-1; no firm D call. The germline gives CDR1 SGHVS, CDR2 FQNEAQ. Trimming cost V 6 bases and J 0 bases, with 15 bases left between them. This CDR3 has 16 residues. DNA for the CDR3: TGTGCCAGCAGTGGCCACATAATCAGCTCCTACAATGAGCAGTTCTTC. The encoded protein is CASSGHIISSYNEQFF. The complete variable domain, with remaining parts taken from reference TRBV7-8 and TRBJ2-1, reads GAGVSQSPRYKVAKRGQDVALRCDPISGHVSLFWYQQALGQGPEFLTYFQNEAQLDKSGLPSDRFFAERPEGSVSTLKIQRTQQEDSAVYLCASSGHIISSYNEQFFGPGTRLTVL.

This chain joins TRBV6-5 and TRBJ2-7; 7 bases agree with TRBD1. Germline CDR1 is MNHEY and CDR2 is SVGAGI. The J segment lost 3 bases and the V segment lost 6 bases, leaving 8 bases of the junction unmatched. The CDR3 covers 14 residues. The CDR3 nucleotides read TGTGCCAGCAGCGGTAGACAGGGTGTCTACGAGCAGTACTTC. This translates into CASSGRQGVYEQYF.

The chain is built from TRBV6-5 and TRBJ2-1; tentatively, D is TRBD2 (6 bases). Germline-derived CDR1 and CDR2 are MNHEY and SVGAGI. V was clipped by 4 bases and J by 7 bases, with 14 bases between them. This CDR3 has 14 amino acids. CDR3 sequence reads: CASSLNVAGNEQFF. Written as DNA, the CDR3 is TGTGCCAGCAGTTTAAACGTCGCGGGGAATGAGCAGTTCTTC.